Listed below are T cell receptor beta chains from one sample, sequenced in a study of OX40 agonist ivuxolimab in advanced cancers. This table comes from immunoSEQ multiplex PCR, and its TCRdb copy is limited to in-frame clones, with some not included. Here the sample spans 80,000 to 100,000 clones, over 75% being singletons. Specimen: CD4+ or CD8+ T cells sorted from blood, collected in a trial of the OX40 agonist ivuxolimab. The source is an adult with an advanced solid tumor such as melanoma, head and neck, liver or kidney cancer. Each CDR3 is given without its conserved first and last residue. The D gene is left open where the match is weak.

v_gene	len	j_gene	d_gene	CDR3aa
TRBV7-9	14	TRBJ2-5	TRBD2	ASSVTSGGDQETQY
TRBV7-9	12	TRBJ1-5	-	ASSSEISNQPQH
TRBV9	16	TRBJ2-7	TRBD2	ASSAGLAGGPLSYEQY
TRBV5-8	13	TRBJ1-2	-	ASSQMGVMDYGYT
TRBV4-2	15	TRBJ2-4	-	ASSQDRGGQGENIQY
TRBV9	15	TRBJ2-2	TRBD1	ASSVGARGPGIGELF
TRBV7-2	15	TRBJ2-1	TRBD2	ASSLYGLAGAGNEQF
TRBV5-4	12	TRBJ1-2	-	ASSLAGRVDGYT
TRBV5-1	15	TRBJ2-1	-	ASSSQPPASSYNEQF
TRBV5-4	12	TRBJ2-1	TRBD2	ASSPSGGTDEQF
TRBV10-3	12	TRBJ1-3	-	AISEGTLGNTIY
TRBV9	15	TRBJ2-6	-	ASSVEPSNAGANVLT
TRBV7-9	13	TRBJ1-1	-	ASSLEKGPYTEAF
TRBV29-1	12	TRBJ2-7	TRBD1	SVDGTGPGYEQY
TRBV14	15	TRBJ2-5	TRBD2	ASSQALAGGLQETQY
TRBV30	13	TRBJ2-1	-	AWRKTGRLYNEQF
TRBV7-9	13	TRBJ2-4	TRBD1	ASSSLGQGINIQY
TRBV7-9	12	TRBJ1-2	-	ASSPGGTPYGYT
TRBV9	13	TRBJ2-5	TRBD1	ASSFRGTGKETQY
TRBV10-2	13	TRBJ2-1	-	ASRTQGSSYNEQF
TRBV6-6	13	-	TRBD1	ASTERQGAPYEQY
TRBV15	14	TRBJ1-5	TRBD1	ATAPGTAGGYQPQH
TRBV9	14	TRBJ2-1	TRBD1	ASSAFGGQVYNEQF
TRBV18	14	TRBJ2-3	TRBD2	ASSPLAGGERDTQY
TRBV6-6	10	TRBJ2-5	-	ASTRAQETQY
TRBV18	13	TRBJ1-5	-	ASSVYGGLDQPQH
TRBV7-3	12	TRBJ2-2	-	ASSRDTLTGELF
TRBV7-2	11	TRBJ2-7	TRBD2	ASSSGTRNEQY
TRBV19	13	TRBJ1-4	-	ASSGSFPTNEKLF
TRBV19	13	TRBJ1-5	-	ASRNRVGKNQPQH
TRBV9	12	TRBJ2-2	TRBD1	ASSVGTGPGELF
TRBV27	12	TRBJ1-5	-	ASSLQGYNQPQH
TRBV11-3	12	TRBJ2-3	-	ASSLMSGEATQY
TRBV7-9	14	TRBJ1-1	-	ASSAMGAGRDTEAF
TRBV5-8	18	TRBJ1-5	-	ASSLWADPRGANSNQPQH
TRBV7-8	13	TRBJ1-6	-	ASSLEGGGNSPLH
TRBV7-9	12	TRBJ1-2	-	ASSLGQDNYGYT
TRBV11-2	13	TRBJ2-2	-	ASRTLRGNTGELF
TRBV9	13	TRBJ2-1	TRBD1	ASSQNRGENNEQF
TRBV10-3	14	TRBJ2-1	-	AISEVQVGLTNEQF
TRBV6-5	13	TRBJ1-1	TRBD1	ASRSGQGFHTEAF
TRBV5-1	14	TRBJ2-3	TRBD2	ASSLASGGAADTQY
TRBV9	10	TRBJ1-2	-	ASSQDFYGYT
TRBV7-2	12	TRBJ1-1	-	ASSLEGSVTEAF
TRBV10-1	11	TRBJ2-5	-	ASSGTVQETQY
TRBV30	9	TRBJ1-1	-	AWSQSTEAF
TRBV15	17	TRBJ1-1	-	ATSEVGSRAIRANTEAF
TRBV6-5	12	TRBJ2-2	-	ASSYGGNTGELF
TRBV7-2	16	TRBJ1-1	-	ASSLNSPLGHTNTEAF
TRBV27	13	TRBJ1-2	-	ASGNRGRESYGYT